Following are 7 T cell receptor beta chains from one sample sequenced in a study of T-cell reconstitution after alpha-beta-depleted transplantation in children. Preparation of the TCRbeta library involved a method that used unique molecular identifiers. TCRdb fed the PCR reads into MiXCR, producing one record per CDR3 protein. The sample has 200,000 to 250,000 distinct CDR3 sequences, 11% seen once. Source: PBMCs, taken before TCRalphabeta/CD19-depleted stem cell transplant. The receptors originated from a child younger than two with acute myeloid leukemia, due to receive a stem cell transplant.

About this clonotype: Sequence at one end of the junction differs from germline and may be a read error. V and J are TRBV6-8 and TRBJ2-5, with 9 bases identical to TRBD1. The CDR3 is 14 residues long. CDR1 and CDR2 (germline): MNHGY, SAAAGT. CDR3 in DNA: TGTGTCAGCATGGTTACAGGGGGCAGGGAGACCCAGTACTTC. It codes for CVSMVTGGRETQYF.

This clonotype was recorded many times. The chain employs TRBV12-5 and TRBJ2-1; the match to TRBD1 covers 7 bases. The CDR3 loop spans 12 amino acids. Germline CDR1 reads LGHNT; CDR2 reads FRNRAP. Trimming took 4 bases from V and 12 from J; bases not matched to a gene: 6. In DNA, the CDR3 is TGTGCTAGTGGTTCGGGACGACAGGGGCAGTTCTTC. Protein: CASGSGRQGQFF. Full variable domain (rest looked up from reference TRBV12-5 and TRBJ2-1): DARVTQTPRHKVTEMGQEVTMRCQPILGHNTVFWYRQTMMQGLELLAYFRNRAPLDDSGMPKDRFSAEMPDATLATLKIQPSEPRDSAVYFCASGSGRQGQFFGPGTRLTVL.

This clonotype was found many times. The V and J genes are TRBV7-2 and TRBJ2-4; D gene ambiguous. The CDR3 is 12 residues long. The germline V gene has CDR1 SGHTA and CDR2 FQGNSA. Trimming took 2 bases from V and 11 from J, leaving 10 bases between them. In nucleotides, the CDR3 is TGTGCCAGCAGCTTAAGGTCCGGGCTTCAGTACTTC. As protein: CASSLRSGLQYF.

This chain joins TRBV11-2 and TRBJ2-7; D is possibly TRBD1 (5 bases). The germline V and J ends were trimmed by 5 bases and 2 bases, with 16 bases remaining between them. Germline CDR1 is SGHAT and CDR2 is FQNNGV. The CDR3 contains 15 residues. The DNA for the CDR3 is TGTGCCAGCAGCCCAACCCTGGCAGGGACCTACGAGCAGTACTTC. Protein product: CASSPTLAGTYEQYF.

This clonotype has at least ten counts. The chain carries TRBV5-1 and TRBJ2-3, with D uncertain. This CDR3 is 14 amino acids long. V was cut by 3 bases and J by 6 bases, with 14 bases left in between. Germline lookup yields CDR1 SGHRS and CDR2 YFSETQ. The CDR3 is CASSSQWNDDTQYF. For the CDR3, the DNA is TGCGCCAGCAGCTCACAATGGAATGACGATACGCAGTATTTT.

The rearrangement links TRBV7-6 to TRBJ2-7; 10 bases map to TRBD2. J was trimmed by 8 bases and V by 4 bases; bases with no gene match: 11. The CDR3 has 15 residues. In germline, CDR1 is SGHVS, CDR2 FNYEAQ. CDR3 protein: CASSSSGSAYAKQYF. The CDR3 DNA reads as TGTGCCAGCAGCTCTAGCGGGAGCGCGTACGCAAAGCAGTACTTC.

In this sample, this clonotype turned up many times. The rearrangement uses TRBV29-1 and TRBJ1-5, with D possibly being TRBD1 (6 bases). Trimming stripped 2 bases from V and 6 bases from J, with 17 bases between. Germline loops: CDR1 SQVTM, CDR2 ANQGSEA. This CDR3 is built from 15 residues. DNA of the CDR3: TGCAGCGTTGAATCGGCGGGGGCGCCGGGTCAGCCCCAGCATTTT. Amino acid sequence: CSVESAGAPGQPQHF.